The 26 T cell receptor beta chains below were found in one sample sequenced in a study of T cell responses to AZD1222 COVID-19 vaccine (dated by TCRdb to 2020 to 2022). The sample's time point, from its label and the paper: baseline before first vaccination. The library was prepared using the immunoSEQ multiplex PCR assay. TCRdb holds this immuneACCESS table with in-frame rearrangements only. Some clones are missing; in checked studies, unresolved V genes explain under half, and the rest has no known cause. This sample gives 140,000 to 150,000 clones in total; around nine tenths of them show up just once. The top ten hold more than 1.4% of the sample. The source material was peripheral blood, sampled on day 0 of AZD1222 vaccination. The source is an adult in good health.

The genes are TRBV5-1 and TRBJ1-1; the D gene is possibly TRBD1 (6 bases). The CDR3 has 14 residues. Germline V gives CDR1 SGHRS, CDR2 YFSETQ. Trimming cost V 0 bases and J 7 bases, with 13 bases left between them. CDR3 sequence (DNA): TGCGCCAGCAGCTTGGCCTCAGGGACACTTGAAGCTTTCTTT. Protein product: CASSLASGTLEAFF. Looking up the rest from reference TRBV5-1 and TRBJ1-1 gives the full variable domain: KAGVTQTPRYLIKTRGQQVTLSCSPISGHRSVSWYQQTPGQGLQFLFEYFSETQRNKGNFPGRFSGRQFSNSRSEMNVSTLELGDSALYLCASSLASGTLEAFFGQGTRLTVV.

The gene calls are TRBV27 and TRBJ1-2; D not certain. The CDR3 covers 14 residues. Trimming shortened V by 0 bases and J by 5 bases, and 10 bases separated the two germline ends. Germline V CDR1 and CDR2: MNHEY, SMNVEV (reference sequence). The CDR3 nucleotides read TGTGCCAGCAGTTTATCTAGAGGAGGGTATGGCTACACCTTC. This sequence encodes CASSLSRGGYGYTF.

The chain links TRBV10-1 to TRBJ1-1; D gene uncertain. Germline-derived CDR1 and CDR2 are WNHNN and SYGVQD (reference sequence). Trimming shortened V by 8 bases and J by 7 bases, and 14 bases separated the two germline ends. This CDR3 contains 12 residues. CDR3: CASGGPGLEAFF. In DNA form, the CDR3 reads TGCGCCAGCGGTGGACCGGGCCTTGAAGCTTTCTTT.

This rearrangement joins TRBV9 to TRBJ1-6, with no clear D. Trimming shortened V by 4 bases and J by 8 bases, and 13 bases separated the two germline ends. The CDR3 is made up of 14 amino acids. Germline CDR1 and CDR2: SGDLS and YYNGEE. CDR3 amino acids: CASSPAGVYSPLHF. In nucleotides, the CDR3 is TGTGCCAGCAGCCCGGCCGGGGTTTATTCACCCCTCCACTTT.

V and J are TRBV15 and TRBJ2-6, with a tentative D call TRBD2 (6 bases). Trimming shortened V by 5 bases and J by 2 bases, and 7 bases separated the two germline ends. There are 14 residues in the CDR3. Germline values: CDR1 LNHNV, CDR2 YYDKDF (reference sequence). CDR3: CATSPGAGANVLTF. The CDR3, as DNA: TGTGCCACCAGCCCGGGAGCTGGGGCCAACGTCCTGACTTTC.

The rearrangement joins TRBV9 to TRBJ2-1; 8 nucleotides agree with TRBD2. Losses at the gene ends were 0 bases for V and 5 bases for J; bases not matched to a gene: 4. Per the germline V gene, CDR1 is SGDLS and CDR2 is YYNGEE. This CDR3 spans 15 amino acids. Here the CDR3 DNA reads TGTGCCAGCAGCGTAGGGGCGGGGGGAGACAATGAGCAGTTCTTC. Amino acid sequence: CASSVGAGGDNEQFF.

This clone was counted a single time. This chain connects TRBV19 to TRBJ1-6, with D possibly being TRBD1 (5 bases). The CDR3 sequence is 16 residues long. Trimming left V 7 bases short and J 7 bases short, with 20 bases between. Germline CDR1 and CDR2: LNHDA and SQIVND (reference sequence). The CDR3 nucleotides read TGTGCCAGTACCACTCTATCCGGGACCGGGAATTCACCCCTCCACTTT. Translated, it gives CASTTLSGTGNSPLHF.

This clone was detected a few times. The gene calls are TRBV5-3 and TRBJ1-5; 8 positions match TRBD1. TRBV5-3 belongs to the ORF category, with a function that is uncertain. The CDR3 consists of 17 residues. The J segment lost 6 bases and the V segment lost 2 bases, leaving 13 bases of the junction unmatched. The CDR3 DNA reads TGTGCCAGAAGCTTTTCGTGTGGCACAGGGGGAATTCAGCCCCAGCATTTT. Protein: CARSFSCGTGGIQPQHF.

Written as DNA, the CDR3 is TGTGCCAGCAGTTTAGAGGGGAACACTGAAGCTTTCTTT. Its protein is CASSLEGNTEAFF. V is TRBV12-3 or TRBV12-4 and J is TRBJ1-1; D not resolved. There are 13 residues in the CDR3. V lost 1 base, J lost 1 base, and 4 bases lay in between.

This chain uses TRBV28 with TRBJ2-7; tentative D call: TRBD2 (6 bases). V was clipped by 6 bases and J by 2 bases, with 17 bases between them. The CDR3 is 15 amino acids. Germline V gives CDR1 MDHEN, CDR2 SYDVKM. As DNA, the CDR3 is TGTGCCAGCAGCCCCACCCCTAGCGCCGCCTACGAGCAGTACTTC. Translating gives CASSPTPSAAYEQYF. The variable domain in full, with the rest retrieved from reference TRBV28 and TRBJ2-7, is DVKVTQSSRYLVKRTGEKVFLECVQDMDHENMFWYRQDPGLGLRLIYFSYDVKMKEKGDIPEGYSVSREKKERFSLILESASTNQTSMYLCASSPTPSAAYEQYFGPGTRLTVT.

In nucleotides, the CDR3 is TGTGCCAGCAGCTTAGTTCTAGGGGGGCAAGGAAGCTCCTATAATTCACCCCTCCACTTT. Its translation is CASSLVLGGQGSSYNSPLHF. The genes are TRBV7-8 and TRBJ1-6; D possibly corresponds to TRBD1 (6 bases). CDR3 size: 20 residues. Trimming shortened V by 1 base and J by 0 bases, and 19 bases separated the two germline ends. Germline CDR1 reads SGHVS; CDR2 reads FQNEAQ.

The V call is TRBV7-8, the J call TRBJ2-7, with TRBD1 identical over 10 bases. The CDR3 sequence is 15 residues long. V gave up 6 bases and J gave up 5 bases; unmatched junction bases: 10. CDR1 is SGHVS and CDR2 is FQNEAQ in the germline V gene. In nucleotides, the CDR3 is TGTGCCAGCAGGGTCGGGACAGGGGAGATCCACGAGCAGTACTTC. It is translated as CASRVGTGEIHEQYF. The full variable domain, in which reference TRBV7-8 and TRBJ2-7 provide the parts outside the CDR3, is GAGVSQSPRYKVAKRGQDVALRCDPISGHVSLFWYQQALGQGPEFLTYFQNEAQLDKSGLPSDRFFAERPEGSVSTLKIQRTQQEDSAVYLCASRVGTGEIHEQYFGPGTRLTVT.

The chain recombines TRBV11-2 with TRBJ1-1; D not certain. Germline loops: CDR1 SGHAT, CDR2 FQNNGV. V gave up 1 base and J gave up 1 base, with 13 bases separating them. This CDR3 is 16 amino acids long. The CDR3 DNA sequence: TGTGCCAGCAGCTTAGGGGCCGCTCTACCGAACACTGAAGCTTTCTTT. This translates into CASSLGAALPNTEAFF. Full variable domain (outside the CDR3, taken from reference TRBV11-2 and TRBJ1-1): EAGVAQSPRYKIIEKRQSVAFWCNPISGHATLYWYQQILGQGPKLLIQFQNNGVVDDSQLPKDRFSAERLKGVDSTLKIQPAKLEDSAVYLCASSLGAALPNTEAFFGQGTRLTVV.

The chain combines TRBV18 with TRBJ1-4; D unclear. The CDR3 spans 12 residues. Looked up from germline, CDR1 is KGHSH and CDR2 is LQKENI. V shed 2 bases and J shed 6 bases, with 4 bases lying between them. The CDR3 DNA follows: TGTGCCAGCTCACCATTGGATGAAAAACTGTTTTTT. Translated, it gives CASSPLDEKLFF.

This clone is a singleton in its sample. This chain joins TRBV7-3 and TRBJ2-7, with 9 nucleotides matching TRBD1. V was pared by 5 bases and J by 2 bases, with 7 bases of the junction left unmatched. Germline V gives CDR1 SGHTA, CDR2 FQGTGA. This CDR3 region has 15 residues. CDR3 coding DNA: TGTGCCAGCAGCCCGACAGGGGGTGGGGCCTACGAGCAGTACTTC. This sequence encodes CASSPTGGGAYEQYF.

The rearrangement links TRBV14 to TRBJ1-2; no clear D. Trimming cost V 0 bases and J 8 bases, with 10 bases left between them. The CDR3 has 13 residues. Germline V gene lookup returns CDR1 SGHDN and CDR2 FVKESK. CDR3 in DNA: TGTGCCAGCAGCCAAGATCTTCCGGCGGGCTACACCTTC. This encodes CASSQDLPAGYTF.

This rearrangement joins TRBV19 to TRBJ1-5; tentative D call: TRBD1 (6 bases). Germline loops: CDR1 LNHDA, CDR2 SQIVND (reference sequence). This CDR3 is built from 16 residues. Trimming shortened V by 6 bases and J by 1 base, and 16 bases separated the two germline ends. As DNA, the CDR3 is TGTGCCAGTAGGCCCCCGGGGGGGCGAAGCAATCAGCCCCAGCATTTT. This codes for CASRPPGGRSNQPQHF.

The J gene is TRBJ2-1, the V gene TRBV27; 7 positions agree with TRBD1. This CDR3 region has 14 residues. V lost 5 bases and J lost 8; bases outside the gene matches: 9. Germline values: CDR1 MNHEY, CDR2 SMNVEV (reference sequence). CDR3 sequence: CASSPRTGLDEQFF. In nucleotides, the CDR3 is TGTGCCAGCAGTCCCCGGACAGGTCTCGATGAGCAGTTCTTC.

This rearrangement joins TRBV6-5 to TRBJ2-7; 10 bases agree with TRBD1. The CDR3 length is 14 residues. Trimming took 6 bases from V and 1 from J; bases not matched to a gene: 3. The V gene's germline CDR1 is MNHEY and CDR2 SVGAGI. CDR3 sequence: CASRGTGVSYEQYF. CDR3 in DNA: TGTGCCAGCAGGGGGACAGGGGTTTCCTACGAGCAGTACTTC.

The V and J genes are TRBV28 and TRBJ2-5, with TRBD1 as a possible D gene (6 bases). Trimming removed 2 bases at V and 0 bases at J, with 7 bases between. Germline lookup yields CDR1 MDHEN and CDR2 SYDVKM. CDR3 length: 14 amino acids. CDR3 sequence reads: CASSLGGNQETQYF. The CDR3 region has the DNA TGTGCCAGCAGTTTAGGGGGCAACCAAGAGACCCAGTACTTC.

J is TRBJ1-1 and V is TRBV24-1; unclear D gene. Trimming took 4 bases from V and 14 from J, leaving 16 bases between them. The CDR3 has 12 residues. CDR1 KGHDR and CDR2 SFDVKD come from the germline V gene. In DNA form, the CDR3 reads TGTGCCACCAGTGACCCGGCCAGGTCGTGGTTCTTT. As protein: CATSDPARSWFF.

Details on this clone: The same CDR3 arises from other DNA sequences in this sample as well. The rearrangement uses TRBV28 and TRBJ2-3, with D possibly TRBD2 on 6 matching bases. Germline-derived CDR1 and CDR2 are MDHEN and SYDVKM. V lost 1 base and J lost 0, with 8 bases in between. The CDR3 consists of 15 residues. CDR3 residues: CASSLSGTSTDTQYF. Here the CDR3 DNA reads TGTGCCAGCAGTTTATCCGGGACTAGCACAGATACGCAGTATTTT.

The V gene is TRBV29-1, the J gene TRBJ1-5, with 7 bases that match TRBD1. The CDR3 extends over 13 amino acids. Germline CDR1 is SQVTM and CDR2 is ANQGSEA. Trimming at V came to 6 bases and at J to 3 bases, leaving 5 bases not matched to a gene. The CDR3 sequence is CSVADRANQPQHF. In DNA form, the CDR3 reads TGCAGCGTAGCCGACAGGGCCAATCAGCCCCAGCATTTT.

The chain is built from TRBV20-1 and TRBJ2-7; no clear D gene. V gave up 4 bases and J gave up 4 bases, with 8 bases separating them. From germline, CDR1 is DFQATT and CDR2 SNEGSKA (reference sequence). The CDR3 spans 11 residues. CDR3 nucleotide sequence: TGCAGTGCTACGTACGGATACGAGCAGTACTTC. Translated, it gives CSATYGYEQYF.

The V and J genes are TRBV4-3 and TRBJ1-5; D ambiguous. Trimming left V 3 bases short and J 9 bases short, with 12 bases between. This CDR3 spans 13 amino acids. Looked up from germline, CDR1 is LGHNA and CDR2 is YSLEER. CDR3 sequence (DNA): TGCGCCAGCAGCCAGGCGGGTGCGGGGCCCCAGCATTTT. Translation gives CASSQAGAGPQHF.

The chain uses TRBV7-3 and TRBJ2-1; 7 bases are a match to TRBD2. Germline assignment: CDR1 SGHTA and CDR2 FQGTGA. This CDR3 region has 15 residues. The ends lost 5 bases at V and 4 bases at J; junction bases unmatched: 8. CDR3 coding DNA: TGTGCCAGCAGCGAGGGGCTAGCGGATTACAATGAGCAGTTCTTC. Residues: CASSEGLADYNEQFF.